What follows is one TCR beta chain and its context. The junction departs from the called germline gene at one end, perhaps through a read error. The sample belongs to a study of control samples from healthy donors and cancer patients. Libraries were prepared by immunoSEQ multiplex PCR; TCRdb keeps only in-frame clonotypes and omits some of them. The sample has about 100,000 clones; roughly nine tenths are singletons. The CDR3 spans 12 residues. Germline lookup yields CDR1 MNHEY and CDR2 SVGAGI. Sequencing was done on a sample of blood. This clonotype was obtained from a woman aged 50 to 60 in good health. This chain uses TRBV6-5 with TRBJ2-7, with a tentative D call TRBD2 (6 bases). CDR3 in DNA: TGTGCCAGCAGTCCTCAACGGGGGATTGTTAACTTC. Protein: CASSPQRGIVNF.